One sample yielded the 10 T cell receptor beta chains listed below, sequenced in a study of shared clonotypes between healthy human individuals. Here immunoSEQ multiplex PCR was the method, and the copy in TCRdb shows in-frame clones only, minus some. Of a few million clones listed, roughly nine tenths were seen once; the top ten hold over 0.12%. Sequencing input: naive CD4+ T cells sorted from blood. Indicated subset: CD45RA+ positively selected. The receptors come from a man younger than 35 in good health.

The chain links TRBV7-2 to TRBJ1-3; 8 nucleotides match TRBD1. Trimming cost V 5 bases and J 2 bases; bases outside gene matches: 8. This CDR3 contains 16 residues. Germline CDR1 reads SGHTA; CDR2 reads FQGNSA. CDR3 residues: CASSPSGGAPGNTIYF. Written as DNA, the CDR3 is TGTGCCAGCAGCCCCTCAGGGGGCGCCCCTGGAAACACCATATATTTT.

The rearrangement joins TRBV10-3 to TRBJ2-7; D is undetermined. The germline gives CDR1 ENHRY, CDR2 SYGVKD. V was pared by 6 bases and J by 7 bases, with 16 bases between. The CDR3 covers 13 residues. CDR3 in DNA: TGTGCCATCAGCCCCGATAACATCGGGGAGCAGTACTTC. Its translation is CAISPDNIGEQYF.

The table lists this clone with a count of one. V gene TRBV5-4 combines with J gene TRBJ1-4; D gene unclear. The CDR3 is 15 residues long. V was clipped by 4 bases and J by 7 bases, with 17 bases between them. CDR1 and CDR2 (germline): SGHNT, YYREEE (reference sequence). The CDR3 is CASSLGNLRSEKLFF. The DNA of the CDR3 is TGTGCCAGCAGCCTAGGAAACTTAAGAAGTGAAAAACTGTTTTTT. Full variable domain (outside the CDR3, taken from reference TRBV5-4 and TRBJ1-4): ETGVTQSPTHLIKTRGQQVTLRCSSQSGHNTVSWYQQALGQGPQFIFQYYREEENGRGNFPPRFSGLQFPNYSSELNVNALELDDSALYLCASSLGNLRSEKLFFGSGTQLSVL.

The CDR3: CASSLGPSTNEKLFF. As DNA, the CDR3 is TGTGCCAGCAGCTTAGGCCCATCAACTAATGAAAAACTGTTTTTT. This chain connects TRBV7-2 to TRBJ1-4, with D unclear. Deletions cut 1 base from V and 0 bases from J, with 6 bases between. This CDR3 has 15 residues. Per germline, CDR1 SGHTA and CDR2 FQGNSA. The full variable domain, rest sourced from reference TRBV7-2 and TRBJ1-4, is GAGVSQSPSNKVTEKGKDVELRCDPISGHTALYWYRQSLGQGLEFLIYFQGNSAPDKSGLPSDRFSAERTGGSVSTLTIQRTQQEDSAVYLCASSLGPSTNEKLFFGSGTQLSVL.

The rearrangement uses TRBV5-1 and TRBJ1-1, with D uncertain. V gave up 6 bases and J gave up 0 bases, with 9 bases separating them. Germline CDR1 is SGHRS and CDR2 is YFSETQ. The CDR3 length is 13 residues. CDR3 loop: CASKADLNTEAFF. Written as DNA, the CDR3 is TGCGCCAGCAAGGCAGACCTGAACACTGAAGCTTTCTTT.

The CDR3, as DNA: TGCGCCAGCAGCCATGCCGCTAATGAAAAACTGTTTTTT. Translating gives CASSHAANEKLFF. The gene calls are TRBV5-1 and TRBJ1-4; D unresolved. V shed 4 bases and J shed 3 bases, with 7 bases lying between them. The CDR3 runs to 13 residues. CDR1 is SGHRS, CDR2 YFSETQ, per germline.

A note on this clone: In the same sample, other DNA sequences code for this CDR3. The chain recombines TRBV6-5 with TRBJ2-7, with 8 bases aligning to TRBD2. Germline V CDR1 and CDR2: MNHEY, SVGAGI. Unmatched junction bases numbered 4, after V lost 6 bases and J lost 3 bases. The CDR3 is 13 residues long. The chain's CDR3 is CASSRSGDYEQYF. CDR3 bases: TGTGCCAGCAGCCGTAGCGGGGACTACGAGCAGTACTTC.

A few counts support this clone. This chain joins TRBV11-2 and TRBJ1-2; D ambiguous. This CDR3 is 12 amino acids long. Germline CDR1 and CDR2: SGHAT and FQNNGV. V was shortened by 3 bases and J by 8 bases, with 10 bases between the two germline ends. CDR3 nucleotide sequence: TGTGCCAGCAGCTTGGGCCTAGGAGGCTACACCTTC. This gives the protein CASSLGLGGYTF.

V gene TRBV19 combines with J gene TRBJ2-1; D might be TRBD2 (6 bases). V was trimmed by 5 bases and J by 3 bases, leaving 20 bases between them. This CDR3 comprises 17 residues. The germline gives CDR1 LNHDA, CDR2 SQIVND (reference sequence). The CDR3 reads CASSPPPAGSFYNEQFF. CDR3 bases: TGTGCCAGTAGTCCGCCCCCAGCCGGGAGTTTCTACAATGAGCAGTTCTTC. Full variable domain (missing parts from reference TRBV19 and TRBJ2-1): DGGITQSPKYLFRKEGQNVTLSCEQNLNHDAMYWYRQDPGQGLRLIYYSQIVNDFQKGDIAEGYSVSREKKESFPLTVTSAQKNPTAFYLCASSPPPAGSFYNEQFFGPGTRLTVL.

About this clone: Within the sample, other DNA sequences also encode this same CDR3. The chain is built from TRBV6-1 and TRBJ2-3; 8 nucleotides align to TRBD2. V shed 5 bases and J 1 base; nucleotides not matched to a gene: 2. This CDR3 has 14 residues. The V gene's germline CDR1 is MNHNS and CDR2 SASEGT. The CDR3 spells CASSSGGGTDTQYF. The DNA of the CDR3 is TGTGCCAGCAGTTCGGGGGGGGGCACAGATACGCAGTATTTT.